This T cell receptor beta chain stems from a study of blood T cells in healthy people across ages. Study background: Per two T cells, template switching captured roughly one barcoded beta molecule.

The V gene's germline CDR1 is SEHNR and CDR2 FQNEAQ (reference sequence). V dropped 5 bases and J dropped 4; count of bases not matched to a gene: 6. The CDR3 length is 17 residues. As regards this clonotype: Its antigen is not identified.

Next came a second PCR, run for about 6 to 12 cycles, which used a sample-barcoded 5' primer along with a J-beta primer mix. In TCRdb, the 5' RACE reads were re-called with MiXCR into one record per CDR3 protein. In the table there are 1,800,000 or so distinct CDR3 sequences, 39% of which are singletons. Broader study findings: Estimated diversity that came from one million T cells was considered an underestimate. Roughly linear age-related decline in beta diversity appeared, significant by age approximately 43.

Sequenced: blood. This TCR was recovered from a human donor in good health. The chain employs TRBV7-9 and TRBJ2-1, with 15 bases identical to TRBD2. CDR3 protein: CASSRTSGGAVYNEQFF. The CDR3, as DNA: TGTGCCAGCAGCCGGACTAGCGGGGGGGCTGTATACAATGAGCAGTTCTTC.